This entry concerns a single T cell receptor beta chain. These data originate in a study of blood T cell repertoires in COVID-19. Study-level information: T cells, B-cell-depleted T cells, or PBMCs supplied cDNA or gDNA.

In the original analysis: Reference gene primer amplification gave estimated nucleated cell counts. Profiled with immunoSEQ multiplex PCR; TCRdb holds only in-frame clones, not every one. The V and J calls and the clone size are those of that table, but D and trimming were determined from the DNA. The table lists 190,000 or so clones, around 83% of them singletons, with roughly 2.8% in the top ten. The sequenced sample was peripheral blood. The clonotype originates from a woman aged 25 to 45 with active or convalescent COVID-19.

CDR3 region: CASSFRYERGGPNEQFF. Written as DNA, the CDR3 is TGTGCCAGCAGTTTCAGATACGAGCGGGGGGGCCCCAATGAGCAGTTCTTC. The chain combines TRBV27 with TRBJ2-1; 10 bases agree with TRBD2. CDR3 length: 17 amino acids. From germline, CDR1 is MNHEY and CDR2 SMNVEV (reference sequence). The V and J ends lost 3 bases and 6 bases, in that order; junction bases with no gene match: 11.